This T cell receptor beta chain was sequenced for a study of fetal regulatory T cell absence and autoimmunity. This clone was found once. Repertoires were generated with immunoSEQ multiplex PCR, while TCRdb's copy carries only in-frame clones and drops some. The table records some 87,000 clones, around 72% of them present only once. This CDR3 is built from 14 residues. Germline V gives CDR1 SGHNT, CDR2 YYREEE (reference sequence). Trimming took 0 bases from V and 3 from J, leaving 10 bases between them. The sample comprised pancreas tissue. V and J are TRBV5-4 and TRBJ2-7; D may be TRBD2 (5 bases). The TCR was taken from a male donor with IPEX syndrome. The CDR3 nucleotides are TGTGCCAGCAGCTTGGGGACTGGTTACTACGAGCAGTACTTC. It is translated as CASSLGTGYYEQYF.